What follows is one T cell receptor beta chain and its context. Germline-derived CDR1 and CDR2 are LGHNT and FRNRAP. The CDR3 length is 17 residues. V was shortened by 5 bases and J by 3 bases, with 20 bases between the two germline ends. This entry comes from a study of cytomegalovirus exposure and HLA in healthy donors. Using immunoSEQ multiplex PCR, the repertoire was profiled, and TCRdb retains in-frame clones only, with some absent. The sample lists 170,000 or so clones; around 85% were seen once. The sequencing input was PBMCs. The V and J genes are TRBV12-5 and TRBJ1-5; the D gene is possibly TRBD1 (6 bases). The source of this sequence is a man aged 18 to 30 in good health and CMV-seropositive. This chain's CDR3 is CASGPSLGDRNNQPQHF. The CDR3 nucleotides read TGTGCTAGTGGTCCCTCGCTCGGCGACAGGAACAATCAGCCCCAGCATTTT.